Below are 7 T cell receptor beta chains sequenced from a single sample in a study of Tregs in tolerant kidney transplant recipients. This table comes from immunoSEQ multiplex PCR, and its TCRdb copy is limited to in-frame clones, with some not included. The table records 90,000 to 120,000 clones, roughly 90% of them present only once. Specimen: CD4+ T cells from blood, collected before the transplant. The receptor set was obtained from a human donor who received a combined kidney and bone marrow transplant.

This clone was picked up one time. This chain joins TRBV19 and TRBJ2-1; D possibly corresponds to TRBD1 (6 bases). CDR1 is LNHDA and CDR2 is SQIVND in the germline V gene (reference sequence). The V end was cut by 7 bases, the J end by 1 base, with 8 bases between. The CDR3 runs 13 residues. CDR3: CASMDRSYNEQFF. DNA for the CDR3: TGTGCCAGTATGGACAGATCCTACAATGAGCAGTTCTTC.

This clone appeared a single time. The V gene is TRBV10-3, the J gene TRBJ1-2; TRBD1 matches at 11 bases. With V trimmed by 7 bases and J by 9 bases, 7 bases remained unmatched. CDR3 size: 13 residues. The V gene's germline CDR1 is ENHRY and CDR2 SYGVKD. As DNA, the CDR3 is TGTGCCATCACAGGACAGGGGGCGCAAAGCTACACCTTC. Amino acids: CAITGQGAQSYTF.

This chain uses TRBV29-1 with TRBJ2-3, with TRBD1 matching 9 bases. Germline CDR1 and CDR2: SQVTM and ANQGSEA. The CDR3 contains 13 residues. Trimming cost V 4 bases and J 6 bases; bases outside gene matches: 5. The chain's CDR3 is CSVGTGAYDTQYF. The CDR3 DNA is TGCAGCGTTGGGACAGGGGCCTACGATACGCAGTATTTT.

The V gene is TRBV15, the J gene TRBJ1-4, with D possibly being TRBD1 (5 bases). CDR1 is LNHNV, CDR2 YYDKDF, per germline (reference sequence). The CDR3 has 13 amino acids. The V gene lost 4 bases and the J gene lost 8 bases, with 11 bases spanning the gap. CDR3 in amino acids: CATSKMEGEKLFF. CDR3 in DNA: TGTGCCACCAGCAAGATGGAGGGGGAAAAACTGTTTTTT.

The chain uses TRBV28 and TRBJ2-7; D perhaps matches TRBD1 (6 bases). Germline CDR1 reads MDHEN; CDR2 reads SYDVKM. V shed 2 bases and J shed 3 bases, with 11 bases lying between them. The CDR3 is 14 amino acids. CDR3 region: CASSLRTEDYEQYF. The CDR3, as DNA: TGTGCCAGCAGTTTACGGACAGAAGACTACGAGCAGTACTTC.

DNA for the CDR3: TGTGCCAGCAGCTTAGGCTGGGGGCAGAGCACAGATACGCAGTATTTT. Amino acid sequence: CASSLGWGQSTDTQYF. J is TRBJ2-3 and V is TRBV7-2; TRBD1 is a possible D gene (6 bases). Trimming removed 1 base from V and 0 bases from J, with 11 bases in between. The germline V gene has CDR1 SGHTA and CDR2 FQGNSA. CDR3 length: 16 residues.

The genes are TRBV5-1 and TRBJ1-1; 8 bases are a match to TRBD1. Losses at the gene ends were 0 bases for V and 0 bases for J; bases not matched to a gene: 4. CDR1 and CDR2 from the germline V gene are SGHRS and YFSETQ. This CDR3 has 16 residues. Here the CDR3 DNA reads TGCGCCAGCAGCTTGGCAACAGGGGGGTTGAACACTGAAGCTTTCTTT. Amino acids: CASSLATGGLNTEAFF.